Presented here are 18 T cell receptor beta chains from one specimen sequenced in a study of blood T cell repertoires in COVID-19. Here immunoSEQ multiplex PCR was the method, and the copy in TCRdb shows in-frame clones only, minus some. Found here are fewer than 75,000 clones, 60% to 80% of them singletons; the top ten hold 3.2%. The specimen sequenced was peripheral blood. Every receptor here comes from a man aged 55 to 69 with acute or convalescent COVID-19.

CDR3 coding DNA: TGTGCCACCTCCCAGAACGGGGGTCACACCATATATTTT. Its translation is CATSQNGGHTIYF. The V gene is TRBV24-1, the J gene TRBJ1-3, with D possibly TRBD1 on 5 matching bases. The germline CDR1 and CDR2 sequences are KGHDR and SFDVKD. This CDR3 has 13 amino acids. Trimming shortened V by 9 bases and J by 8 bases, and 16 bases separated the two germline ends.

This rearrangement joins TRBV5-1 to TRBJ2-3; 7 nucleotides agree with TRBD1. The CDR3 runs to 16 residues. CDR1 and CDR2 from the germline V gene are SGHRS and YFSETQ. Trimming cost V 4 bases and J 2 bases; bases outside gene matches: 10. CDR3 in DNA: TGCGCCAGCAGCGGGACAGCCCTGAATCCCACAGATACGCAGTATTTT. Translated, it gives CASSGTALNPTDTQYF.

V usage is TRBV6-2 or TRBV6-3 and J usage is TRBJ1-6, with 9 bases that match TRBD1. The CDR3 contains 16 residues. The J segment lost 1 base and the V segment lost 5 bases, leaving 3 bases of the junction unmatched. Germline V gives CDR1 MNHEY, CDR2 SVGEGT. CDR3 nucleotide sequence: TGTGCCAGCAGTCCGGACAGGGGATCCTATAATTCACCCCTCCACTTT. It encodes CASSPDRGSYNSPLHF.

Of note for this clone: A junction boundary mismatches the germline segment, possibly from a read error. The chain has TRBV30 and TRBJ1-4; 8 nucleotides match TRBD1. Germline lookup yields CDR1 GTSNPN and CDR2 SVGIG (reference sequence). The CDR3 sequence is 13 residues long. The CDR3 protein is CAWSVQQGEGGNF. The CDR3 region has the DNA TGTGCCTGGAGTGTACAACAGGGGGAAGGGGGCAATTTT.

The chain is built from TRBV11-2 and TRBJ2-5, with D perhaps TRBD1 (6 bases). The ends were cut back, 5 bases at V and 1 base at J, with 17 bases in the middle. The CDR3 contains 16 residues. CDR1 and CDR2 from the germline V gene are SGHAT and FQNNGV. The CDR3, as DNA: TGTGCCAGCAGCCGTAGTTTTCAGGACAGCCAAGAGACCCAGTACTTC. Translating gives CASSRSFQDSQETQYF.

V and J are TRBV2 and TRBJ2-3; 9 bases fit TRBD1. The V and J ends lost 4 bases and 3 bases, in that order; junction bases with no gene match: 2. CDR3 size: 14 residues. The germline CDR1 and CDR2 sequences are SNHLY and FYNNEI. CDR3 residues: CASSAGQGTDTQYF. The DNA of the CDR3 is TGTGCCAGCAGTGCCGGACAGGGGACAGATACGCAGTATTTT.

CDR3 protein: CASSSAGTVNYGYTF. In nucleotides, the CDR3 is TGTGCCAGCAGTTCAGCCGGGACAGTGAACTATGGCTACACCTTC. The chain joins TRBV27 to TRBJ1-2; 7 bases fit TRBD1. Trimming at V came to 4 bases and at J to 2 bases, leaving 7 bases not matched to a gene. The germline V gene encodes CDR1 MNHEY and CDR2 SMNVEV (reference sequence). The length of the CDR3 is 15 residues.

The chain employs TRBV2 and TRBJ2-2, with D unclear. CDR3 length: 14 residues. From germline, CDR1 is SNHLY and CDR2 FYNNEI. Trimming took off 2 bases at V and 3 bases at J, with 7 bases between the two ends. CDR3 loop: CASSEITDTGELFF. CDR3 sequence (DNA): TGTGCCAGCAGTGAAATCACGGACACCGGGGAGCTGTTTTTT.

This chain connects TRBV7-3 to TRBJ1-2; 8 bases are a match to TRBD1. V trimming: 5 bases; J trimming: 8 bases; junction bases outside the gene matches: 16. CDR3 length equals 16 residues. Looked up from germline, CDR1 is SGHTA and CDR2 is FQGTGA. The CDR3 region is CASSPGQGARSEGYTF. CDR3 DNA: TGTGCCAGCAGCCCAGGGCAGGGGGCGCGTTCTGAGGGCTACACCTTC.

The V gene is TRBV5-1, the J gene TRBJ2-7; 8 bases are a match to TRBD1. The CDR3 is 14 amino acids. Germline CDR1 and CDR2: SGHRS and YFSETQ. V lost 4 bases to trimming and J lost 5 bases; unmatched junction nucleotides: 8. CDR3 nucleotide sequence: TGCGCCAGCAGCCTAAGACAGGGGAGTCACGAGCAGTACTTC. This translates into CASSLRQGSHEQYF. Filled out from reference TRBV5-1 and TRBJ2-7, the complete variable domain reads KAGVTQTPRYLIKTRGQQVTLSCSPISGHRSVSWYQQTPGQGLQFLFEYFSETQRNKGNFPGRFSGRQFSNSRSEMNVSTLELGDSALYLCASSLRQGSHEQYFGPGTRLTVT.

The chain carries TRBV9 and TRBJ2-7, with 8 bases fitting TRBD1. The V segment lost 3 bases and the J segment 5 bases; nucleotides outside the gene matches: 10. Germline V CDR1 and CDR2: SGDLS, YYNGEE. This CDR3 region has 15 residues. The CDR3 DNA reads TGTGCCAGCAGCGAGCGGACAGGGTGGGAAGACGAGCAGTACTTC. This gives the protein CASSERTGWEDEQYF. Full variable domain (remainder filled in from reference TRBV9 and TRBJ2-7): DSGVTQTPKHLITATGQRVTLRCSPRSGDLSVYWYQQSLDQGLQFLIQYYNGEERAKGNILERFSAQQFPDLHSELNLSSLELGDSALYFCASSERTGWEDEQYFGPGTRLTVT.

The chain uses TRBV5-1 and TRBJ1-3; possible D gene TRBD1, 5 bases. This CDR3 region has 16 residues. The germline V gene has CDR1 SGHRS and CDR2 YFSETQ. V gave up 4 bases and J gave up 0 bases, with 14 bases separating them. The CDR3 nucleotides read TGCGCCAGCAGCCTCCGACAGACGAACTCTGGAAACACCATATATTTT. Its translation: CASSLRQTNSGNTIYF.

The DNA for the CDR3 is TGCAGTGCTAGTGGGCAGGGATCCCAAAGAGAGACCCAGTACTTC. Protein sequence: CSASGQGSQRETQYF. This chain joins TRBV20-1 and TRBJ2-5; perhaps TRBD1 as D (5 bases). The V gene lost 3 bases and the J gene lost 4 bases, with 18 bases spanning the gap. Germline V gene sequence: CDR1 DFQATT, CDR2 SNEGSKA (reference sequence). CDR3 size: 15 residues.

Here the CDR3 DNA reads TGTGCCAGCAGCTTACAGGGGATAAACTCTGGAAACACCATATATTTT. This sequence encodes CASSLQGINSGNTIYF. The rearrangement links TRBV11-2 to TRBJ1-3; D is possibly TRBD1 (6 bases). V dropped 2 bases and J dropped 0 bases, with 11 bases sitting between them. The germline V gene has CDR1 SGHAT and CDR2 FQNNGV. This CDR3 comprises 16 residues.

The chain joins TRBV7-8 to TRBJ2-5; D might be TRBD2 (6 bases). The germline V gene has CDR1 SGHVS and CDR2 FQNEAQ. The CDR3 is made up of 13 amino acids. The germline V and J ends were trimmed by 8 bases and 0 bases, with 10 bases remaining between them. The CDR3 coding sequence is TGTGCCAGCCGGGGAGGCAACCAAGAGACCCAGTACTTC. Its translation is CASRGGNQETQYF.

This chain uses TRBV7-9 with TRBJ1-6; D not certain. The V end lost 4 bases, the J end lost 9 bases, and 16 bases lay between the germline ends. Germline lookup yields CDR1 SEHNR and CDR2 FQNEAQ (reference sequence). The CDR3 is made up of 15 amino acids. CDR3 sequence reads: CASSSLQVYGSPLHF. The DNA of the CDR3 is TGTGCCAGCAGCTCCCTTCAGGTTTATGGTTCACCCCTCCACTTT.

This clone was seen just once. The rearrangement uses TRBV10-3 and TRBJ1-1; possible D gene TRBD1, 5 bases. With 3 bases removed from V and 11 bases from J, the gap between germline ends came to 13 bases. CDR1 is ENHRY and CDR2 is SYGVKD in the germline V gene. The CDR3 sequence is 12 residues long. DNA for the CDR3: TGTGCCATCAGTGAACCGGGGGAAGAGGCTTTCTTT. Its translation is CAISEPGEEAFF.

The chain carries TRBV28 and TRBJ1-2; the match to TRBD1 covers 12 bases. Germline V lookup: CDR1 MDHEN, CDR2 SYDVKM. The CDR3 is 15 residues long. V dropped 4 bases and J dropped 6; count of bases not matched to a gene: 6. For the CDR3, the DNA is TGTGCCAGCAGTTCCCCGGGACAGGGGGCGCATGGCTACACCTTC. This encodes CASSSPGQGAHGYTF.